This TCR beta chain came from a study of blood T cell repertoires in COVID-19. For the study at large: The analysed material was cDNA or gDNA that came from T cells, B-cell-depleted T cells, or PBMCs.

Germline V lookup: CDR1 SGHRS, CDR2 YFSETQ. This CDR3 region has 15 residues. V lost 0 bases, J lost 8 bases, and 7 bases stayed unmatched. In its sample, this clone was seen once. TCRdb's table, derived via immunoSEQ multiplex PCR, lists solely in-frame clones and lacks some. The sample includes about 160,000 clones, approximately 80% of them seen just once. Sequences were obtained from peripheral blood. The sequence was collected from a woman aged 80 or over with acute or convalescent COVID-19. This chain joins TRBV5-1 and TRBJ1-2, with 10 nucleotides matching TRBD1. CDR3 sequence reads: CASSLDPTGGNGYTF. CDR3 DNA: TGCGCCAGCAGCTTGGATCCGACAGGGGGCAACGGCTACACCTTC.